This TCR beta chain was sequenced during a study of T cell repertoires in cytomegalovirus infection. This CDR3 is built from 12 residues. V dropped 7 bases and J dropped 6 bases, with 12 bases sitting between them. CDR1 is SEHNR and CDR2 is FQNEAQ in the germline V gene (reference sequence). One entry per CDR3 protein results from TCRdb running MiXCR on the reads. The table has around 740,000 distinct CDR3 sequences, about a third seen once. The sample was PBMCs. This rearrangement joins TRBV7-9 to TRBJ1-1; D gene ambiguous. The sequence derives from a human donor in good health (CMV status not recorded). Some clones in this sample may be carry-over from other donors' samples. The CDR3 sequence is CASTLLRPEAFF. In DNA, the CDR3 is TGTGCCAGCACCCTATTACGCCCTGAAGCTTTCTTT. The full variable domain, with the rest looked up from reference TRBV7-9 and TRBJ1-1, is DTGVSQNPRHKITKRGQNVTFRCDPISEHNRLYWYRQTLGQGPEFLTYFQNEAQLEKSRLLSDRFSAERPKGSFSTLEIQRTEQGDSAMYLCASTLLRPEAFFGQGTRLTVV.